These 28 T cell receptor beta chains originate from one sample sequenced in a study of shared clonotypes between healthy human individuals. Assay: immunoSEQ multiplex PCR; the TCRdb copy retains only in-frame clones and omits some. The sample has around 720,000 clones; around 73% are singletons. Material for sequencing was memory CD4+ T cells sorted from blood. Described subset: CD45RA-negative fraction. Receptor source: a woman between 25 and 40 years old in good health.

This chain connects TRBV7-3 to TRBJ2-2; D is undetermined. V was shortened by 6 bases and J by 5 bases, with 16 bases between the two germline ends. Germline CDR1 is SGHTA and CDR2 is FQGTGA. The CDR3 is 15 residues long. The CDR3 region is CASRPGRAVTGELFF. The CDR3 DNA is TGTGCCAGCAGGCCCGGAAGGGCAGTGACCGGGGAGCTGTTTTTT.

This rearrangement joins TRBV28 to TRBJ2-7, with 10 bases that match TRBD1. The CDR3 extends over 15 amino acids. The trim removed 1 base at V and 6 bases at J, leaving 6 bases unmatched. Germline V gene lookup returns CDR1 MDHEN and CDR2 SYDVKM. CDR3 amino acids: CASSLSTGGKVEQYF. DNA of the CDR3: TGTGCCAGCAGTTTATCGACAGGGGGCAAAGTCGAGCAGTACTTC.

In DNA, the CDR3 is TGTGCCAGCAGTTACTCGCTAGCGGGAGTTGGCGGGGAGCTGTTTTTT. It is translated as CASSYSLAGVGGELFF. V is TRBV6-6 and J is TRBJ2-2; 10 nucleotides match TRBD2. V lost 0 bases and J lost 7; bases outside the gene matches: 5. The germline gives CDR1 MNHNY, CDR2 SVGAGI (reference sequence). CDR3 length: 16 residues.

The V and J genes are TRBV7-2 and TRBJ2-3, with D possibly TRBD2 on 6 matching bases. The V gene lost 5 bases and the J gene lost 0 bases, with 12 bases spanning the gap. This CDR3 comprises 15 residues. Germline assignment: CDR1 SGHTA and CDR2 FQGNSA. The CDR3: CASSPDYSSTDTQYF. For the CDR3, the DNA is TGTGCCAGCAGCCCGGACTACTCTAGCACAGATACGCAGTATTTT.

This clone was found a few times. The chain links TRBV5-1 to TRBJ2-2, with D perhaps matching TRBD1 (6 bases). The germline gives CDR1 SGHRS, CDR2 YFSETQ. The length of the CDR3 is 16 residues. Trimming removed 1 base from V and 3 bases from J, with 13 bases in between. CDR3 DNA: TGCGCCAGCAGCTTGACCACAGGGTCCGACACCGGGGAGCTGTTTTTT. This codes for CASSLTTGSDTGELFF.

This clone was detected a few times. The V and J genes are TRBV5-4 and TRBJ2-3; tentatively, D is TRBD1 (6 bases). V lost 5 bases and J lost 3, with 22 bases in between. Germline CDR1 SGHNT, CDR2 YYREEE (reference sequence). The CDR3 is made up of 17 amino acids. The CDR3 spells CASSYYVRGHGTDTQYF. DNA for the CDR3: TGTGCCAGCAGTTACTACGTCAGGGGTCATGGGACAGATACGCAGTATTTT.

In nucleotides, the CDR3 is TGTGCCAGCAGCCGGGGGACAGGGGATCGGGGTGAAAAACTGTTTTTT. It yields the protein CASSRGTGDRGEKLFF. The chain carries TRBV4-2 and TRBJ1-4, with 10 bases lining up with TRBD1. Trimming at V came to 4 bases and at J to 7 bases, leaving 9 bases not matched to a gene. The CDR3 consists of 16 residues. Germline CDR1 and CDR2: LGHNA and YNFKEQ.

V gene TRBV10-3 combines with J gene TRBJ1-1; D not certain. This CDR3 has 11 residues. V dropped 3 bases and J dropped 7 bases, with 6 bases sitting between them. In germline, CDR1 is ENHRY, CDR2 SYGVKD. CDR3 protein: CAISDGDEAFF. Written as DNA, the CDR3 is TGTGCCATCAGTGACGGAGATGAAGCTTTCTTT.

This clone has just one count. The V and J genes are TRBV27 and TRBJ1-2; D perhaps matches TRBD1 (6 bases). Germline-derived CDR1 and CDR2 are MNHEY and SMNVEV (reference sequence). This CDR3 contains 13 residues. V lost 7 bases, J lost 4 bases, and 13 bases lay in between. Here the CDR3 reads CASKDSLGYGYTF. The CDR3 DNA sequence: TGTGCCAGCAAGGACAGTTTGGGCTATGGCTACACCTTC.

This chain joins TRBV25-1 and TRBJ1-5, with 8 bases that match TRBD1. CDR3 length: 14 amino acids. The trim removed 5 bases at V and 7 bases at J, leaving 7 bases unmatched. Germline V CDR1 and CDR2: MGHDK, SYGVNS. CDR3 coding DNA: TGTGCCAGCAGTTCAGGGACAGGACGACAGCCCCAGCATTTT. This gives the protein CASSSGTGRQPQHF.

The chain uses TRBV7-9 and TRBJ2-2; 10 bases agree with TRBD2. CDR3 length equals 15 residues. Germline assignment: CDR1 SEHNR and CDR2 FQNEAQ (reference sequence). J was trimmed by 4 bases and V by 4 bases; bases with no gene match: 3. DNA for the CDR3: TGTGCCAGCAGCTCCAGCGGGAGGGCCACCGGGGAGCTGTTTTTT. Encoded protein: CASSSSGRATGELFF.

This rearrangement joins TRBV25-1 to TRBJ1-4, with TRBD1 matching over 9 bases. Germline trimming cut 1 base from V and 8 bases from J; bases unmatched to any gene: 5. In germline, CDR1 is MGHDK, CDR2 SYGVNS. This CDR3 is 15 amino acids long. DNA for the CDR3: TGTGCCAGCAGTGAATCAGGGACAGGGCAGGAAAAACTGTTTTTT. Translating it yields CASSESGTGQEKLFF.

The chain couples TRBV19 to TRBJ1-5; D not resolved. The CDR3 covers 15 residues. The V end was cut by 5 bases, the J end by 5 bases, with 16 bases between. Germline CDR1 LNHDA, CDR2 SQIVND (reference sequence). The CDR3 loop is CASSPPGRNHQPQHF. The CDR3 region has the DNA TGTGCCAGTAGTCCCCCCGGGAGGAACCATCAGCCCCAGCATTTT.

The chain recombines TRBV5-1 with TRBJ2-3, with 16 bases matching TRBD2. CDR1 is SGHRS and CDR2 is YFSETQ in the germline V gene. The CDR3 is made up of 15 amino acids. Trimming removed 5 bases from V and 4 bases from J; junction bases left unmatched: 1. CDR3 region: CASRGLAGGADTQYF. The CDR3 region has the DNA TGCGCCAGCAGGGGACTAGCGGGAGGGGCAGATACGCAGTATTTT.

This clone was counted only a few times. DNA of the CDR3: TGTGCCAGCAGCTCCTCAGCGATGGCGGGCGGGTACGAGCAGTACTTC. Its protein product is CASSSSAMAGGYEQYF. The chain combines TRBV7-2 with TRBJ2-7; D possibly corresponds to TRBD2 (5 bases). Trimming left V 4 bases short and J 4 bases short, with 20 bases between. CDR3 length equals 16 residues. Germline CDR1 and CDR2: SGHTA and FQGNSA.

To note about this clone: The junction does not match germline at one end; this may be a read error. The rearrangement links TRBV27 to TRBJ2-4; D gene unclear. The V gene's germline CDR1 is MNHEY and CDR2 SMNVEV (reference sequence). This CDR3 has 8 amino acids. This CDR3 reads CASRIPHF. The DNA for the CDR3 is TGTGCCAGCAGGATTCCGCACTTC.

The chain uses TRBV10-3 and TRBJ2-3; 12 nucleotides line up with TRBD2. The CDR3 loop spans 14 amino acids. Germline V gene lookup returns CDR1 ENHRY and CDR2 SYGVKD. J gave up 2 bases and V 10 bases, and 4 bases lay outside the gene matches. DNA for the CDR3: TGTGCCACTAGACTAGCGGGAGACACAGATACGCAGTATTTT. Translated: CATRLAGDTDTQYF.

This clone was observed a handful of times. The chain links TRBV4-1 to TRBJ1-5, with unresolved D. The CDR3 loop spans 14 amino acids. Trimming stripped 0 bases from V and 3 bases from J, with 6 bases between. CDR1 is MGHRA and CDR2 is YSYEKL in the germline V gene. The CDR3 nucleotides are TGCGCCAGCAGCCAAGATTCGAACAATCAGCCCCAGCATTTT. This codes for CASSQDSNNQPQHF.

The chain recombines TRBV6-5 with TRBJ1-1; D remains ambiguous. Germline V gene sequence: CDR1 MNHEY, CDR2 SVGAGI. The CDR3 loop spans 14 amino acids. Trimming cost V 6 bases and J 2 bases, with 13 bases left between them. The CDR3 coding sequence is TGTGCCAGCAGCCCCCCCCACAGTAACACTGAAGCTTTCTTT. This encodes CASSPPHSNTEAFF.

V is TRBV4-1 and J is TRBJ2-1; 11 bases align to TRBD2. Germline V gene lookup returns CDR1 MGHRA and CDR2 YSYEKL. The CDR3 has 16 residues. Trimming at V came to 0 bases and at J to 4 bases, leaving 2 bases not matched to a gene. Here the CDR3 DNA reads TGCGCCAGCAGCCAAGAAGGGACTAGCGGATACAATGAGCAGTTCTTC. The encoded protein is CASSQEGTSGYNEQFF.

This chain uses TRBV10-1 with TRBJ2-5; the match to TRBD1 covers 11 bases. Germline CDR1 and CDR2: WNHNN and SYGVQD (reference sequence). There are 17 residues in the CDR3. The trim removed 0 bases at V and 2 bases at J, leaving 5 bases unmatched. DNA for the CDR3: TGCGCCAGCAGTGAGTCTCCTGGGACAGGGGGACAAGAGACCCAGTACTTC. Its protein product is CASSESPGTGGQETQYF.

V and J are TRBV11-2 and TRBJ2-5; 8 bases fit TRBD1. Trimming at V came to 3 bases and at J to 1 base, leaving 4 bases not matched to a gene. CDR1 is SGHAT, CDR2 FQNNGV, per germline. The CDR3 is 15 amino acids. The CDR3 coding sequence is TGTGCCAGCAGCTTCACAGGGGGACGCCAAGAGACCCAGTACTTC. Translating it yields CASSFTGGRQETQYF.

This chain uses TRBV27 with TRBJ2-1; 7 bases agree with TRBD2. Germline CDR1 MNHEY, CDR2 SMNVEV (reference sequence). V gave up 2 bases and J gave up 6 bases; unmatched junction bases: 13. CDR3 length equals 17 residues. The CDR3 is CASSLTAGTTLGNEQFF. CDR3 coding DNA: TGTGCCAGCAGTTTAACGGCCGGGACTACCCTTGGCAATGAGCAGTTCTTC.

The gene calls are TRBV18 and TRBJ2-7, with D uncertain. V lost 0 bases and J 6 bases, leaving 21 bases between the germline ends. The germline V gene has CDR1 KGHSH and CDR2 LQKENI. The CDR3 is 17 amino acids. This CDR3 is CASSPPLAAVDSREQYF. As DNA, the CDR3 is TGTGCCAGCTCACCACCGTTGGCAGCAGTTGATTCTCGCGAGCAGTACTTC.

This clone came up once. The J gene is TRBJ2-3, the V gene TRBV19; 11 positions agree with TRBD1. The germline CDR1 and CDR2 sequences are LNHDA and SQIVND (reference sequence). The CDR3 length is 16 residues. Germline trimming cut 4 bases from V and 4 bases from J; bases unmatched to any gene: 7. Here the CDR3 DNA reads TGTGCCAGTAGTACTATTCCGGGACAGGGGGCAGATACGCAGTATTTT. It is translated as CASSTIPGQGADTQYF.

The chain is built from TRBV2 and TRBJ1-5; D call uncertain. Trimming took off 1 base at V and 3 bases at J, with 7 bases between the two ends. In germline, CDR1 is SNHLY, CDR2 FYNNEI. The length of the CDR3 is 14 residues. CDR3 region: CASSEGHNNQPQHF. As DNA, the CDR3 is TGTGCCAGCAGTGAAGGGCACAACAATCAGCCCCAGCATTTT.

The chain uses TRBV18 and TRBJ2-2; D is uncertain. This CDR3 is 14 amino acids long. The V end was cut by 8 bases, the J end by 0 bases, with 10 bases between. Germline lookup yields CDR1 KGHSH and CDR2 LQKENI. CDR3 protein: CASKGESNTGELFF. The CDR3 nucleotides read TGTGCCAGCAAAGGAGAATCGAACACCGGGGAGCTGTTTTTT.

CDR3 loop: CASSSMDRAAYEQYF. In nucleotides, the CDR3 is TGTGCCAGCAGCTCCATGGACAGGGCGGCCTACGAGCAGTACTTC. The chain recombines TRBV11-2 with TRBJ2-7; the match to TRBD1 covers 8 bases. V shed 4 bases and J 2 bases; nucleotides not matched to a gene: 7. Germline loops: CDR1 SGHAT, CDR2 FQNNGV. The CDR3 loop spans 15 amino acids.